What follows describes a single T cell receptor beta chain. Its specificity is unknown. TCRdb re-called the reads through MiXCR, storing one row per CDR3 protein. Of 210,000 or so distinct CDR3 sequences in the sample, under 8.5% were seen once. The V end was cut by 4 bases, the J end by 8 bases, with 15 bases between. This CDR3 is built from 12 residues. CDR1 and CDR2 (germline): SQVTM, ANQGSEA. The sample is drawn from a study of T cell repertoires in cytomegalovirus infection. About the research overall: Through public TCR beta signatures, both CMV infection and matching HLA type were indicated. Whole-study findings and limits: CMV-specific TCR beta clonotypes restricted by HLA-C were the ones dominating the ex vivo response.

This TCR was sampled from a human donor in good health (CMV status not recorded). Some clones in this sample may be carry-over from other donors' samples. This sequence joins TRBV29-1 and TRBJ2-7; perhaps D is TRBD1 or TRBD2 (5 bases each). The sample comprised PBMCs. Written as DNA, the CDR3 is TGCAGCGTTGTGGTGGGACCGGCCAAGCAGTACTTC. Translating it yields CSVVVGPAKQYF.